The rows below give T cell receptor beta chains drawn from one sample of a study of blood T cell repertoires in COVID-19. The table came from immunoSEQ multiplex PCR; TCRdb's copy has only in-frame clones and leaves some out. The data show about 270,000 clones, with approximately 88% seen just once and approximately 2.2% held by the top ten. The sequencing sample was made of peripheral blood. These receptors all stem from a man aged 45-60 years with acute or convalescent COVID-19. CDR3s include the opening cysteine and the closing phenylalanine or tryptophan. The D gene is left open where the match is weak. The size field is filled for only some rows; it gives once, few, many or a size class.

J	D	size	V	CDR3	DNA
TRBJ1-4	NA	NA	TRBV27	CASSGGGANEKLFF	TGTGCCAGCAGCGGAGGGGGGGCGAATGAAAAACTGTTTTTT
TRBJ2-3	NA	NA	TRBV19	CASSMGGSRGRDTQYF	TGTGCCAGTAGTATGGGGGGTAGCCGGGGGAGAGATACGCAGTATTTT
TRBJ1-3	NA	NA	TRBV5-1	CASSDRSGSGNTIYF	TGCGCCAGCAGCGACAGGTCGGGCTCTGGAAACACCATATATTTT
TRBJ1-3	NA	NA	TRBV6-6	CASNPGGNTIYF	TGTGCCAGCAACCCCGGGGGAAACACCATATATTTT
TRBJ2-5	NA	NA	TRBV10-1	CASSEGGETQYF	TGCGCCAGCAGTGAGGGGGGGGAGACCCAGTACTTC
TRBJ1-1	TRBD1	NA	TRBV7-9	CASSPPRTGVMNTEAFF	TGTGCCAGCAGCCCGCCCCGGACAGGGGTCATGAACACTGAAGCTTTCTTT
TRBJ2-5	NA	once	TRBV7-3	CASSLNPSETQYF	TGTGCCAGCAGCTTAAATCCCTCTGAGACCCAGTACTTC
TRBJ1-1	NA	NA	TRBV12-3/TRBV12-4	CASRYTLNTEAFF	TGTGCCAGCAGATACACCCTGAACACTGAAGCTTTCTTT
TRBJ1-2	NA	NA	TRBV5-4	CASRMDGGNYGYTF	TGTGCCAGCAGGATGGACGGAGGTAACTATGGCTACACCTTC
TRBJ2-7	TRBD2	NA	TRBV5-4	CASSPRGGGAFYEQYF	TGTGCCAGCAGCCCTAGGGGCGGGGGGGCTTTCTACGAGCAGTACTTC
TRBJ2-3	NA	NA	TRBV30	CAWSSSSLTDTQYF	TGTGCCTGGAGTTCTTCCAGTCTCACAGATACGCAGTATTTT
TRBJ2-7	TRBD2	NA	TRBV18	CASSSRTSGGPAKEQYF	TGTGCCAGCTCCTCAAGGACTAGCGGGGGCCCCGCAAAAGAGCAGTACTTC
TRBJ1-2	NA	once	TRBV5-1	CASSPRIPGKSIYGYTF	TGCGCCAGCAGCCCACGAATACCAGGGAAGAGCATCTATGGCTACACCTTC
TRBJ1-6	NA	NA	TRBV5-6	CASSLYITRGSYNSPLHF	TGTGCCAGCAGCTTGTACATTACTCGGGGCTCCTATAATTCACCCCTCCACTTT